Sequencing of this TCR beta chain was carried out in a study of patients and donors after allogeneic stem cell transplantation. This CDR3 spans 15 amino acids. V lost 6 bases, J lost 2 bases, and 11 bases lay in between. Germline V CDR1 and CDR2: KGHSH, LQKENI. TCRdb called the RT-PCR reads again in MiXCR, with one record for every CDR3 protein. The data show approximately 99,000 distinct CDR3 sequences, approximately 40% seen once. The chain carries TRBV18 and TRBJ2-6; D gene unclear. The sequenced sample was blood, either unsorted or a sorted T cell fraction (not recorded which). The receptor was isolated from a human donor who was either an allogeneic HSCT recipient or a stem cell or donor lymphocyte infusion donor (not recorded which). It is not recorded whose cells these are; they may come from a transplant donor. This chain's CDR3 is CASSQVVAGANVLTF. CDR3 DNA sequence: TGTGCCAGCTCCCAAGTTGTAGCTGGGGCCAACGTCCTGACTTTC.